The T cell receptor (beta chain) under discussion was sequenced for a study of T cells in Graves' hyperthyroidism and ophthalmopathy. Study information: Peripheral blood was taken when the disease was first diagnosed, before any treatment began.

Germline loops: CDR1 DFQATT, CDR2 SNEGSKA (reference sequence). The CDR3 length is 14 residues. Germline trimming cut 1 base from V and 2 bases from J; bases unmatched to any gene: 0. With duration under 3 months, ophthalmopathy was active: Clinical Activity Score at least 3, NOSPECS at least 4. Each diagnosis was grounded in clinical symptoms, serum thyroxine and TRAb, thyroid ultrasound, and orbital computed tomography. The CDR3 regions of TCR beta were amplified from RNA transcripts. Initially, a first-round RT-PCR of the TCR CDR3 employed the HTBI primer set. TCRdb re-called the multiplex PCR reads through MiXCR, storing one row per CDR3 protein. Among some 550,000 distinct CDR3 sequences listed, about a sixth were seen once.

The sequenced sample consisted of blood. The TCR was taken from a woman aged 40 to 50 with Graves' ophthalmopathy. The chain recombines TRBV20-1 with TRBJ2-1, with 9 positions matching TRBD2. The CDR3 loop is CSARGLAAYNEQFF. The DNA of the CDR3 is TGCAGTGCTAGAGGACTAGCGGCCTACAATGAGCAGTTCTTC.